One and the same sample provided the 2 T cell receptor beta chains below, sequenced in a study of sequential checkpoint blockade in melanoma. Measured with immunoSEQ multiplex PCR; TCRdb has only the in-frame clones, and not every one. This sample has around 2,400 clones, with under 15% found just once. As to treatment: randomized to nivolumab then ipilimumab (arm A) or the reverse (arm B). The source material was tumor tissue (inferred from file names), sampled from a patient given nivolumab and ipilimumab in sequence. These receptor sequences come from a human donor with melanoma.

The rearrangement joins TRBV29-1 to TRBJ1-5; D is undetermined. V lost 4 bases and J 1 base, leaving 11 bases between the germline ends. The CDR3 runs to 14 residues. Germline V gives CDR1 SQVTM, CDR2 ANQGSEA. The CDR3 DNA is TGCAGCGTTGGCCAAGTTGGGAGCAATCAGCCCCAGCATTTT. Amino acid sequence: CSVGQVGSNQPQHF. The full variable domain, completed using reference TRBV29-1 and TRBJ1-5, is SAVISQKPSRDICQRGTSLTIQCQVDSQVTMMFWYRQQPGQSLTLIATANQGSEATYESGFVIDKFPISRPNLTFSTLTVSNMSPEDSSIYLCSVGQVGSNQPQHFGDGTRLSIL.

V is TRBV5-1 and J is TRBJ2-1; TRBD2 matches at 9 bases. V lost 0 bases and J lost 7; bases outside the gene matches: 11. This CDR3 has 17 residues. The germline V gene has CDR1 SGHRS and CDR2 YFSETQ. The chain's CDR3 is CASSLGLAETSRNEQFF. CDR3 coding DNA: TGCGCCAGCAGCTTGGGACTAGCGGAGACTTCTCGGAATGAGCAGTTCTTC.